One and the same sample provided the 32 T cell receptor beta chains below, sequenced in a study of T cells in Graves' hyperthyroidism and ophthalmopathy. There were TCR beta CDR3 regions amplified from RNA transcripts. The primer set for the first-round RT-PCR of the TCR CDR3 was HTBI. TCRdb redid the calling of the multiplex PCR reads with MiXCR, one entry per CDR3 protein. The sample includes around 290,000 distinct CDR3 sequences, about an eighth of them seen just once. Material for sequencing was blood. These receptors all come from a woman aged 40 to 50 with Graves' hyperthyroidism.

This clonotype was seen ten or more times. The chain's CDR3 is CASSPARGSDTQYF. In DNA form, the CDR3 reads TGTGCCAGCAGCCCTGCTCGGGGTTCAGATACGCAGTATTTT. The chain couples TRBV9 to TRBJ2-3; D may be TRBD2 (5 bases). Trimming took off 4 bases at V and 4 bases at J, with 13 bases between the two ends. CDR1 and CDR2 from the germline V gene are SGDLS and YYNGEE. This CDR3 comprises 14 residues.

This clonotype was detected only a few times. The chain links TRBV15 to TRBJ1-4; D is perhaps TRBD1 (6 bases). The CDR3 is made up of 16 amino acids. From germline, CDR1 is LNHNV and CDR2 YYDKDF (reference sequence). Trimming cost V 0 bases and J 8 bases, with 16 bases left between them. CDR3: CATSRDPGAIREKLFF. As DNA, the CDR3 is TGTGCCACCAGCAGAGATCCAGGGGCTATCAGGGAAAAACTGTTTTTT.

The J gene is TRBJ1-3, the V gene TRBV6-1, with D perhaps TRBD1 (6 bases). This CDR3 is 15 amino acids long. Germline values: CDR1 MNHNS, CDR2 SASEGT. The V and J ends lost 5 bases and 3 bases respectively, with 14 bases between them. The CDR3 region has the DNA TGTGCCAGCAGTCTGGACAGCGTCTTTGGAAACACCATATATTTT. Its translation is CASSLDSVFGNTIYF.

This rearrangement joins TRBV10-3 to TRBJ1-2; unclear D gene. The germline V gene has CDR1 ENHRY and CDR2 SYGVKD. This CDR3 comprises 13 residues. V shed 6 bases and J shed 2 bases, with 10 bases lying between them. The CDR3 protein is CAISFGINYGYTF. CDR3 nucleotide sequence: TGTGCCATCAGCTTCGGGATCAACTATGGCTACACCTTC.

The sample holds a few counts of this clonotype. The chain recombines TRBV12-3 or TRBV12-4 with TRBJ1-1, with D uncertain. Trimming shortened V by 6 bases and J by 1 base, and 12 bases separated the two germline ends. This CDR3 comprises 14 residues. Here the CDR3 DNA reads TGTGCCAGCAGGCCCACGGGCGGGAACACTGAAGCTTTCTTT. It yields the protein CASRPTGGNTEAFF.

This clonotype appeared a few times. This chain connects TRBV27 to TRBJ1-1, with 7 bases that match TRBD1. Trimming took 5 bases from V and 5 from J; bases not matched to a gene: 8. CDR1 MNHEY and CDR2 SMNVEV come from the germline V gene (reference sequence). The CDR3 has 14 residues. CDR3 nucleotide sequence: TGTGCCAGCAGTGAAGAGGGGGCGCAGACTGAAGCTTTCTTT. Its protein product is CASSEEGAQTEAFF.

This clonotype occurred many times. V usage is TRBV20-1 and J usage is TRBJ2-7; a possible D gene is TRBD1 (6 bases). Trimming cost V 0 bases and J 3 bases, with 18 bases left between them. Germline V CDR1 and CDR2: DFQATT, SNEGSKA (reference sequence). This CDR3 contains 16 residues. The CDR3 region is CSARDLVGTSSYEQYF. The CDR3 bases are TGCAGTGCTAGAGATCTTGTCGGGACATCGAGCTACGAGCAGTACTTC.

In this sample, this clonotype turned up many times. The CDR3 coding sequence is TGTGCCAGCAGTGACCGGGACAGGGGTTCAAATGAGCAGTTCTTC. This sequence encodes CASSDRDRGSNEQFF. The rearrangement joins TRBV2 to TRBJ2-1, with TRBD1 identical over 10 bases. Trimming at V came to 3 bases and at J to 7 bases, leaving 6 bases not matched to a gene. Germline CDR1 is SNHLY and CDR2 is FYNNEI. The CDR3 totals 15 residues.

The table lists this clonotype with many counts. The rearrangement uses TRBV20-1 and TRBJ1-5, with 8 bases lining up with TRBD1. This CDR3 comprises 14 residues. V trimming: 6 bases; J trimming: 6 bases; junction bases outside the gene matches: 10. Germline values: CDR1 DFQATT, CDR2 SNEGSKA (reference sequence). DNA for the CDR3: TGCAGTGCCAGTTCAGGGGGCGCGGCTCAGCCCCAGCATTTT. Translated: CSASSGGAAQPQHF.

This clonotype was seen repeatedly, ten times or more. The chain is built from TRBV20-1 and TRBJ2-3; D is possibly TRBD2 (6 bases). Trimming pared 1 base from V and 0 bases from J, leaving 8 bases between. Germline-derived CDR1 and CDR2 are DFQATT and SNEGSKA (reference sequence). There are 14 residues in the CDR3. This CDR3 reads CSARGSGSTDTQYF. DNA of the CDR3: TGCAGTGCTAGAGGGAGCGGGAGCACAGATACGCAGTATTTT.

Ten or more counts support this clonotype. The CDR3 DNA reads as TGTGCCAGCAGCCCACGGGACACCAATCAGCCCCAGCATTTT. Protein product: CASSPRDTNQPQHF. V gene TRBV12-3 or TRBV12-4 combines with J gene TRBJ1-5; D perhaps matches TRBD1 (6 bases). Trimming cost V 6 bases and J 3 bases, with 12 bases left between them. This CDR3 spans 14 amino acids.

CDR3 region: CASSTMGGGDTQYF. CDR3 DNA: TGCGCCAGCAGCACGATGGGAGGGGGGGATACGCAGTATTTT. V usage is TRBV4-1 and J usage is TRBJ2-3, with TRBD2 as a possible D gene (7 bases). The CDR3 is 14 residues long. Germline CDR1 is MGHRA and CDR2 is YSYEKL. V lost 5 bases and J 6 bases, leaving 15 bases between the germline ends.

This clonotype was recorded a few times. V usage is TRBV14 and J usage is TRBJ2-5; D may match TRBD1 or TRBD2 (5 bases each). This CDR3 region has 14 residues. In germline, CDR1 is SGHDN, CDR2 FVKESK. V was shortened by 5 bases and J by 5 bases, with 15 bases between the two germline ends. CDR3 nucleotide sequence: TGTGCCAGCAGCGCGGCCGGGACGCGGGAGACCCAGTACTTC. Translating it yields CASSAAGTRETQYF.

This clonotype was counted a few times. The chain recombines TRBV28 with TRBJ1-1; 7 bases line up with TRBD1. This CDR3 region has 14 residues. After removal of 5 bases from V and 4 bases from J, the junction contained 7 bases not matched to a gene. Germline values: CDR1 MDHEN, CDR2 SYDVKM. Written as DNA, the CDR3 is TGTGCCAGCAGTGGCTTAGGGGGCGGCACTGAAGCTTTCTTT. Protein product: CASSGLGGGTEAFF.

This clonotype showed up many times. The genes are TRBV4-1 and TRBJ1-5; the D is unclear. Germline CDR1 reads MGHRA; CDR2 reads YSYEKL. The CDR3 has 15 residues. The V gene lost 1 base and the J gene lost 5 bases, with 12 bases spanning the gap. In nucleotides, the CDR3 is TGCGCCAGCAGCCAAGCCCAGTTGGGCTATCAGCCCCAGCATTTT. It translates to CASSQAQLGYQPQHF.

This chain joins TRBV20-1 and TRBJ2-7; 12 bases agree with TRBD2. The CDR3 runs to 16 residues. CDR1 is DFQATT and CDR2 is SNEGSKA in the germline V gene (reference sequence). The ends lost 2 bases at V and 3 bases at J; junction bases unmatched: 8. The CDR3 loop reads CSARTSGRTRHYEQYF. The DNA of the CDR3 is TGCAGTGCTAGAACTAGCGGGAGGACCCGCCACTACGAGCAGTACTTC.

There are many counts of this clonotype. The chain employs TRBV19 and TRBJ2-7, with D possibly being TRBD2 (5 bases). Germline CDR1 LNHDA, CDR2 SQIVND (reference sequence). The CDR3 covers 15 residues. V was cut by 5 bases and J by 7 bases, with 21 bases left in between. CDR3 coding DNA: TGTGCCAGTAGTCCCGCGGAGGATATGGCAATGGAGCAGTACTTC. It yields the protein CASSPAEDMAMEQYF.

This clonotype has a handful of counts. The V call is TRBV28, the J call TRBJ2-2, with D hard to call. This CDR3 contains 14 residues. Trimming stripped 5 bases from V and 11 bases from J, with 18 bases between. CDR1 is MDHEN, CDR2 SYDVKM, per germline. The CDR3 is CASSLTKLIGELFF. DNA of the CDR3: TGTGCCAGCAGTCTCACAAAGCTCATCGGTGAGCTGTTTTTT.

This chain connects TRBV14 to TRBJ2-7; D remains unclear. V gave up 1 base and J gave up 6 bases, with 22 bases separating them. Germline values: CDR1 SGHDN, CDR2 FVKESK. This CDR3 contains 17 residues. For the CDR3, the DNA is TGTGCCAGCAGCCAAGTACCCGCGGAAGCGACCGACTGCGAGCAGTACTTC. It is translated as CASSQVPAEATDCEQYF.

This clonotype has at least ten counts. The rearrangement uses TRBV3-1 and TRBJ1-1, with 9 bases that match TRBD1. Germline lookup yields CDR1 LGHDT and CDR2 YNNKEL (reference sequence). J lost 7 bases, V lost 5 bases, and 5 bases had no gene match. This CDR3 contains 13 residues. The CDR3 reads CASSKTGGSEAFF. The CDR3 DNA is TGTGCCAGCAGCAAGACAGGGGGAAGTGAAGCTTTCTTT.

The CDR3 nucleotides are TGCAGCGGAAGGACTCAGGGAGATACGCAGTATTTT. Protein: CSGRTQGDTQYF. V is TRBV29-1 and J is TRBJ2-3; possibly TRBD1 or TRBD2 for D (5 bases each). Germline CDR1 is SQVTM and CDR2 is ANQGSEA. Trimming removed 7 bases from V and 5 bases from J, with 13 bases in between. The CDR3 extends over 12 amino acids.

About this clonotype: A much larger clone lies one base from this, so it may be a read error. The CDR3 carries no conserved terminal phenylalanine or tryptophan, so it likely arises from a read error. The chain couples TRBV24-1 to TRBJ2-3, with 7 nucleotides matching TRBD2. CDR3 length equals 19 residues. Germline V gives CDR1 KGHDR, CDR2 SFDVKD. Trimming removed 3 bases from V and 4 bases from J; junction bases left unmatched: 18. This CDR3 reads CATSDVGASGQPGADTQYV. In nucleotides, the CDR3 is TGTGCCACCAGTGATGTTGGGGCTAGCGGACAACCGGGCGCAGATACGCAGTATGTT.

Concerning this clonotype itself: Possible read error: a much larger clone is one base away. The rearrangement joins TRBV7-9 to TRBJ1-1; weak D call: TRBD1 (5 bases). Trimming removed 5 bases at V and 11 bases at J, with 21 bases between. The CDR3 is 14 amino acids. CDR1 is SEHNR, CDR2 FQNEAQ, per germline (reference sequence). This CDR3 is CASSARDEDSGAFF. CDR3 in DNA: TGTGCCAGCAGCGCCCGGGACGAGGACTCGGGGGCTTTCTTT.

In this sample, this clonotype turned up many times. The chain links TRBV30 to TRBJ1-1; 7 bases map to TRBD1. Trimming cost V 5 bases and J 0 bases; bases outside gene matches: 6. This CDR3 region has 14 residues. The germline gives CDR1 GTSNPN, CDR2 SVGIG (reference sequence). In nucleotides, the CDR3 is TGTGCCTGGGACTGGGGACAGCTGAACACTGAAGCTTTCTTT. It yields the protein CAWDWGQLNTEAFF.

J is TRBJ2-7 and V is TRBV3-1; tentative D call: TRBD1 (6 bases). Germline V gene lookup returns CDR1 LGHDT and CDR2 YNNKEL (reference sequence). CDR3 length: 16 residues. Between the trimmed V and J ends, which lost 10 bases and 2 bases, there was a span of 24 bases. This CDR3 reads CANSSTGFGGAYEQYF. Written as DNA, the CDR3 is TGTGCCAACAGTTCGACAGGCTTCGGTGGGGCCTACGAGCAGTACTTC.

This clonotype was counted many times. V usage is TRBV7-9 and J usage is TRBJ2-5; possible D gene TRBD2, 5 bases. The germline V and J ends were trimmed by 1 base and 3 bases, with 12 bases remaining between them. Germline CDR1 and CDR2: SEHNR and FQNEAQ (reference sequence). There are 15 residues in the CDR3. The CDR3 loop reads CASSLGGSQKETQYF. Here the CDR3 DNA reads TGTGCCAGCAGCTTAGGAGGGAGCCAGAAAGAGACCCAGTACTTC.

V usage is TRBV20-1 and J usage is TRBJ2-7, with TRBD1 as a possible D gene (8 bases). The germline V gene encodes CDR1 DFQATT and CDR2 SNEGSKA (reference sequence). The CDR3 is made up of 14 amino acids. The V gene lost 2 bases and the J gene lost 7 bases, with 18 bases spanning the gap. CDR3 protein: CSARSGTGQWEQYF. The DNA for the CDR3 is TGCAGTGCTAGAAGCGGGACAGGTCAATGGGAGCAGTACTTC.

This clonotype was recorded many times. This chain joins TRBV27 and TRBJ1-4; D is possibly TRBD1 (6 bases). CDR3 length equals 15 residues. Deletions cut 5 bases from V and 1 base from J, with 11 bases between. From germline, CDR1 is MNHEY and CDR2 SMNVEV (reference sequence). CDR3 sequence: CASSGTGRTNEKLFF. The CDR3 DNA sequence: TGTGCCAGCAGTGGAACAGGGAGAACTAATGAAAAACTGTTTTTT.

Ten or more counts support this clonotype. The V and J genes are TRBV30 and TRBJ2-1; weak D call: TRBD2 (5 bases). Germline V CDR1 and CDR2: GTSNPN, SVGIG (reference sequence). Trimming removed 2 bases from V and 8 bases from J, with 13 bases in between. The CDR3 is 13 residues long. Here the CDR3 reads CAWSRRVYDEQFF. DNA of the CDR3: TGTGCCTGGAGTCGGCGGGTTTACGATGAGCAGTTCTTC.

In this sample, this clonotype turned up once. This chain links TRBV7-2 with TRBJ2-7, with 8 bases matching TRBD1. The trim removed 0 bases at V and 0 bases at J, leaving 1 base unmatched. Germline CDR1 is SGHTA and CDR2 is FQGNSA. This CDR3 is built from 15 residues. The CDR3 sequence is CASSLAQGASYEQYF. CDR3 DNA: TGTGCCAGCAGCTTAGCTCAGGGGGCCTCCTACGAGCAGTACTTC.

This clonotype was counted ten times or more. The chain has TRBV29-1 and TRBJ2-7, with a possible D match to TRBD2 (6 bases). Germline V lookup: CDR1 SQVTM, CDR2 ANQGSEA. Trimming cost V 6 bases and J 3 bases, with 12 bases left between them. The length of the CDR3 is 12 residues. CDR3 residues: CSVMTSSYEQYF. CDR3 DNA sequence: TGCAGCGTCATGACTAGTAGCTACGAGCAGTACTTC.

This clonotype showed up many times. The J gene is TRBJ2-3, the V gene TRBV7-3; 9 bases are a match to TRBD2. The CDR3 has 15 amino acids. V shed 4 bases, J shed 4 bases, and the junction held 6 bases outside the gene matches. In germline, CDR1 is SGHTA, CDR2 FQGTGA. CDR3 residues: CASSSTSGRSDTQYF. CDR3 nucleotide sequence: TGTGCCAGCAGCTCGACTAGCGGAAGATCAGATACGCAGTATTTT.